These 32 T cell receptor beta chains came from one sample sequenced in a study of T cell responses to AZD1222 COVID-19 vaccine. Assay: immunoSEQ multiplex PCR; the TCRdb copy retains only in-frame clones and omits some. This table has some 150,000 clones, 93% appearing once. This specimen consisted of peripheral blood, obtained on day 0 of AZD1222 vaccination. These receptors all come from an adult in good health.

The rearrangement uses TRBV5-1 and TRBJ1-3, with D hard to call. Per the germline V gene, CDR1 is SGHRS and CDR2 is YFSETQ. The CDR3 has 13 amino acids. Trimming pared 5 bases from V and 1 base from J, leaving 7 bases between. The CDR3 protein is CASSIGSGNTIYF. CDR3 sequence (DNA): TGCGCCAGCAGTATCGGGTCTGGAAACACCATATATTTT. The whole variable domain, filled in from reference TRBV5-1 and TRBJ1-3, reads KAGVTQTPRYLIKTRGQQVTLSCSPISGHRSVSWYQQTPGQGLQFLFEYFSETQRNKGNFPGRFSGRQFSNSRSEMNVSTLELGDSALYLCASSIGSGNTIYFGEGSWLTVV.

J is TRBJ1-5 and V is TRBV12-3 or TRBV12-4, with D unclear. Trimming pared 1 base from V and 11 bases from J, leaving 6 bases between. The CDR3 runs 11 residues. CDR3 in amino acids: CASSLGRAQHF. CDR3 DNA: TGTGCCAGCAGTTTAGGGCGGGCCCAGCATTTT.

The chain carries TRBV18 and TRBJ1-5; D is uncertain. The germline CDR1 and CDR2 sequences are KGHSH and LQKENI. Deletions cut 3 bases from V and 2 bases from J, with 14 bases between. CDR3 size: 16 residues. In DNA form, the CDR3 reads TGTGCCAGCTCACCGATGCAGAACCTTGGCAATCAGCCCCAGCATTTT. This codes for CASSPMQNLGNQPQHF.

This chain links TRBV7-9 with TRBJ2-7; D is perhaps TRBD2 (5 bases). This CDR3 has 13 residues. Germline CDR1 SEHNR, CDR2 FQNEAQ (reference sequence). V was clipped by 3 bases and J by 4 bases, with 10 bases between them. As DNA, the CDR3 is TGTGCCAGCAGCTTGTCCGGGGTATACGAGCAGTACTTC. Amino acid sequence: CASSLSGVYEQYF.

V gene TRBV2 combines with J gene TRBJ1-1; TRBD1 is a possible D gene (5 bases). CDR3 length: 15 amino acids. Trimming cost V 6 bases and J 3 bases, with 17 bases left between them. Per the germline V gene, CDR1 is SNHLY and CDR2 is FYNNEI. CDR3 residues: CASRQEAGRYTEAFF. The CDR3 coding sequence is TGTGCCAGCAGACAAGAGGCGGGACGCTACACTGAAGCTTTCTTT. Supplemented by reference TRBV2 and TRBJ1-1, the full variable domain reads EPEVTQTPSHQVTQMGQEVILRCVPISNHLYFYWYRQILGQKVEFLVSFYNNEISEKSEIFDDQFSVERPDGSNFTLKIRSTKLEDSAMYFCASRQEAGRYTEAFFGQGTRLTVV.

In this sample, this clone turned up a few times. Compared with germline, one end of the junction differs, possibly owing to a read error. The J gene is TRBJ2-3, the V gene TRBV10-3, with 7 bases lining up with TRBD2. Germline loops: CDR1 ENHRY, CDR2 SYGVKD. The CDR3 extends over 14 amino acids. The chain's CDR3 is CAISGLQRGDKQYF. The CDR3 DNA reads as TGTGCCATCAGTGGGCTCCAGCGGGGAGATAAGCAGTATTTT.

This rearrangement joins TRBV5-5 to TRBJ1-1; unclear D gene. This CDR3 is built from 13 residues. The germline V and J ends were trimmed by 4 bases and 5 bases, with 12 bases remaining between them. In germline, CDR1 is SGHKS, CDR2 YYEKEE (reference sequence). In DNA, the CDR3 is TGTGCCAGCAGCCGGAATTTTGGGACTGAAGCTTTCTTT. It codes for CASSRNFGTEAFF. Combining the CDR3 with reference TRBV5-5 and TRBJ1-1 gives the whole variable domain DAGVTQSPTHLIKTRGQQVTLRCSPISGHKSVSWYQQVLGQGPQFIFQYYEKEERGRGNFPDRFSARQFPNYSSELNVNALLLGDSALYLCASSRNFGTEAFFGQGTRLTVV.

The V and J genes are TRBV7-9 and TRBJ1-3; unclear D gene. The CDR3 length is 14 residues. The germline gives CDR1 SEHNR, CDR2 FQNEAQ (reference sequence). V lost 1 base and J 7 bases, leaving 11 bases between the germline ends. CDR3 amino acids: CASSLDTVVNTIYF. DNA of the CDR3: TGTGCCAGCAGCTTAGATACGGTGGTGAACACCATATATTTT.

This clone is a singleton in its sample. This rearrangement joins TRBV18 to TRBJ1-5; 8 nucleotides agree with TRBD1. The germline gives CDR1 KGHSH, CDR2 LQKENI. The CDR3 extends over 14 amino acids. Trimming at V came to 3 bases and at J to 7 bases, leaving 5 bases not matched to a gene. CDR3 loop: CASSPTGVLQPQHF. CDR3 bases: TGTGCCAGCTCACCGACAGGGGTACTCCAGCCCCAGCATTTT.

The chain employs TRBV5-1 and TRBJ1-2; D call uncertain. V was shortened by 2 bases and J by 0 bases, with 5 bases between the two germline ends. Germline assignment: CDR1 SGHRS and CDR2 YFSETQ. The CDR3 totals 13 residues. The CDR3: CASSFSSNYGYTF. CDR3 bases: TGCGCCAGCAGCTTTAGTTCTAACTATGGCTACACCTTC.

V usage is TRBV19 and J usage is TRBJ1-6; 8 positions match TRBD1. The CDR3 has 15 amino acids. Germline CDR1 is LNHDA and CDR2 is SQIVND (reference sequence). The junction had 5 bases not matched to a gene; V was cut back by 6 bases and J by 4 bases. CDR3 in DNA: TGTGCCAGTAGCGCCAGGGGGCGTTATAATTCACCCCTCCACTTT. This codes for CASSARGRYNSPLHF.

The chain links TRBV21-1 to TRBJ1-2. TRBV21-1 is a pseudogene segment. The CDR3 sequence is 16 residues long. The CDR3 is CASSKGRAELSYGYTF. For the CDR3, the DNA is TGTGCCAGCAGCAAAGGGCGAGCAGAACTCAGCTATGGCTACACCTTC.

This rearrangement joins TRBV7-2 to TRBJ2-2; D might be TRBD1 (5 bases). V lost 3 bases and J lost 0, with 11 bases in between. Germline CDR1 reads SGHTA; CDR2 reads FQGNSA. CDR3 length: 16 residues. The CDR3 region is CASSFQQASNTGELFF. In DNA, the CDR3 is TGTGCCAGCAGCTTTCAACAGGCTTCGAACACCGGGGAGCTGTTTTTT.

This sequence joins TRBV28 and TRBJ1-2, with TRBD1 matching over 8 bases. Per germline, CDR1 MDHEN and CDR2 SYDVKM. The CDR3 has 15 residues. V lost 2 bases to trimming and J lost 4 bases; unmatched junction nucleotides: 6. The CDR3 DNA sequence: TGTGCCAGCAGTTTAACGGACAGGGCGGGCTATGGCTACACCTTC. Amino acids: CASSLTDRAGYGYTF.

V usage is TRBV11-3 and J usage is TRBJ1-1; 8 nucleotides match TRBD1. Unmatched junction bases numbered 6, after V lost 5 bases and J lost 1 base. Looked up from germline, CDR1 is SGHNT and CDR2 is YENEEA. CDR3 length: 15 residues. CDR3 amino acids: CASSRGQGSNTEAFF. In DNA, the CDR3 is TGTGCCAGCAGCCGTGGACAGGGTTCGAACACTGAAGCTTTCTTT.

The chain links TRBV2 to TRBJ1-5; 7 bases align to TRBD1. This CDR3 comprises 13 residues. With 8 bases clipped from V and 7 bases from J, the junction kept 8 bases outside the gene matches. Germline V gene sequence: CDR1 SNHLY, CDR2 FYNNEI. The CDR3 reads CASQQGRGQPQHF. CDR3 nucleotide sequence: TGTGCCAGCCAACAGGGGCGGGGGCAGCCCCAGCATTTT.

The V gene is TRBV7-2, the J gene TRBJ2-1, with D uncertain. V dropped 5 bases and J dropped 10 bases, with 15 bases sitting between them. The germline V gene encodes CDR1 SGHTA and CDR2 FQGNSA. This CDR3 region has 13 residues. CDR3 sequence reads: CASSKTPVPEQFF. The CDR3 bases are TGTGCCAGCAGCAAGACGCCGGTGCCCGAGCAGTTCTTC.

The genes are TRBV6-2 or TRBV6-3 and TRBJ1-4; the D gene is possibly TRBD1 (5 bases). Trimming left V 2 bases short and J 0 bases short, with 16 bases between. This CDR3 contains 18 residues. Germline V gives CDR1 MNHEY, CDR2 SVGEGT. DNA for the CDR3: TGTGCCAGCAGTTACACTACCCACCCGGGGCCAACTAATGAAAAACTGTTTTTT. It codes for CASSYTTHPGPTNEKLFF.

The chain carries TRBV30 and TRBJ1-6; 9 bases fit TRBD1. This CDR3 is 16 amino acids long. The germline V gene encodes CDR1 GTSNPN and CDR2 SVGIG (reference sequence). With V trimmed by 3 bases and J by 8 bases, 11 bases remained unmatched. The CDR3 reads CAWSPPPGQGYSPLHF. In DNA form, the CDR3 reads TGTGCCTGGAGCCCTCCCCCGGGACAGGGATATTCACCCCTCCACTTT.

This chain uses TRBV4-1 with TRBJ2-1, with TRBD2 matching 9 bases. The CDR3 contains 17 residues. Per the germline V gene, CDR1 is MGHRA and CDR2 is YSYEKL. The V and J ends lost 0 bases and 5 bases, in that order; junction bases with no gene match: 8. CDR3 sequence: CASSQDFLAGGNNEQFF. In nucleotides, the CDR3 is TGCGCCAGCAGCCAAGATTTTTTGGCGGGGGGGAACAATGAGCAGTTCTTC.

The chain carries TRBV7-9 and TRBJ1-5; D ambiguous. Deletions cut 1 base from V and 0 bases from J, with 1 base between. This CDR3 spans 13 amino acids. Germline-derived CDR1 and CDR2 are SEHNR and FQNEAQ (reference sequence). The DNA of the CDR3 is TGTGCCAGCAGCTTAGATAGCAATCAGCCCCAGCATTTT. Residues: CASSLDSNQPQHF. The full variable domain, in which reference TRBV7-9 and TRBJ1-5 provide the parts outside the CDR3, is DTGVSQNPRHKITKRGQNVTFRCDPISEHNRLYWYRQTLGQGPEFLTYFQNEAQLEKSRLLSDRFSAERPKGSFSTLEIQRTEQGDSAMYLCASSLDSNQPQHFGDGTRLSIL.

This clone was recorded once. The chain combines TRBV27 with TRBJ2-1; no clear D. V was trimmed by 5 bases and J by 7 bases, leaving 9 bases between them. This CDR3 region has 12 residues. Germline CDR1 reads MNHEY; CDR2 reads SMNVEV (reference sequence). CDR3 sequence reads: CASSTRSNEQFF. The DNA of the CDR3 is TGTGCCAGCAGTACTCGCAGTAATGAGCAGTTCTTC.

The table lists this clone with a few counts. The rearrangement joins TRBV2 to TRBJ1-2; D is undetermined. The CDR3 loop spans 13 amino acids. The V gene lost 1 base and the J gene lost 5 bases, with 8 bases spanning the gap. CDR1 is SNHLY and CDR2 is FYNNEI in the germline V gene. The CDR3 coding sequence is TGTGCCAGCAGTGAAGAATGGGTATATGGCTACACCTTC. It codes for CASSEEWVYGYTF.

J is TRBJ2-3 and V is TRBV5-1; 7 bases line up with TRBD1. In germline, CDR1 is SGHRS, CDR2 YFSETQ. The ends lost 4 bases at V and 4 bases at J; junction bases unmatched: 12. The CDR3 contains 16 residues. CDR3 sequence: CASSLKTGRFADTQYF. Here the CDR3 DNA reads TGCGCCAGCAGCCTTAAGACAGGGCGGTTTGCAGATACGCAGTATTTT.

The CDR3 protein is CSVRDSPHNEQFF. The CDR3 bases are TGCAGCGTTAGGGACAGCCCCCACAATGAGCAGTTCTTC. The genes are TRBV29-1 and TRBJ2-1; 7 nucleotides line up with TRBD1. The J segment lost 5 bases and the V segment lost 5 bases, leaving 6 bases of the junction unmatched. The CDR3 has 13 amino acids. Germline CDR1 is SQVTM and CDR2 is ANQGSEA.

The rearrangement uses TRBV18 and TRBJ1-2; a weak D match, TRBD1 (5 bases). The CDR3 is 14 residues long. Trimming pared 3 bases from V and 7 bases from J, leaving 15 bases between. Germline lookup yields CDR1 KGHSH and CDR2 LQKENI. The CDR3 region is CASSPTQLGGGYTF. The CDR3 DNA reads TGTGCCAGCTCACCTACCCAGCTCGGGGGTGGCTACACCTTC. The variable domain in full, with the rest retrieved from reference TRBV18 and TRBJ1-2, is NAGVMQNPRHLVRRRGQEARLRCSPMKGHSHVYWYRQLPEEGLKFMVYLQKENIIDESGMPKERFSAEFPKEGPSILRIQQVVRGDSAAYFCASSPTQLGGGYTFGSGTRLTVV.

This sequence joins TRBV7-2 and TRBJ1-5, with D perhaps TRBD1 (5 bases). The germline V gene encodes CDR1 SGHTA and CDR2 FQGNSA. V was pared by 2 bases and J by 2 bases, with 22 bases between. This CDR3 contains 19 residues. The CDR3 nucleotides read TGTGCCAGCAGCTTAATGGCAGGGAGCACCCTGGGTCGCAATCAGCCCCAGCATTTT. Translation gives CASSLMAGSTLGRNQPQHF.

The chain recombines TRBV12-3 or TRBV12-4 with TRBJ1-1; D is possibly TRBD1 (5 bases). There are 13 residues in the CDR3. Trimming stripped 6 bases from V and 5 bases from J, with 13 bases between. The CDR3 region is CASRIDPGTEAFF. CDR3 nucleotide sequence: TGTGCCAGCAGGATCGACCCAGGGACTGAAGCTTTCTTT.

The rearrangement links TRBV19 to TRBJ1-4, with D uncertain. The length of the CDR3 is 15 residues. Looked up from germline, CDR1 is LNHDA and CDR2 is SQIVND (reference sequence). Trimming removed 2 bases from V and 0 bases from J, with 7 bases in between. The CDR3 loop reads CASSIRPATNEKLFF. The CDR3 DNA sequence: TGTGCCAGTAGTATACGGCCCGCAACTAATGAAAAACTGTTTTTT.

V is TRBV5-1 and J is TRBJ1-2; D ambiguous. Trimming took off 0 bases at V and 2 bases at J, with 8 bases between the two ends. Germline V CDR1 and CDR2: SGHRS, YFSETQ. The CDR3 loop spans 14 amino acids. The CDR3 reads CASSLETPNYGYTF. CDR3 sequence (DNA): TGCGCCAGCAGCTTGGAAACACCGAACTATGGCTACACCTTC.

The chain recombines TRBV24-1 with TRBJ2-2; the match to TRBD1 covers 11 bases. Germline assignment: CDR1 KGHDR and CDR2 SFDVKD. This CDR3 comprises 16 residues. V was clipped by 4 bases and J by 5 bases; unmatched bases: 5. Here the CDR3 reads CATSDPGQGATGELFF. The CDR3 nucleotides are TGTGCCACCAGTGACCCTGGACAGGGGGCGACCGGGGAGCTGTTTTTT.

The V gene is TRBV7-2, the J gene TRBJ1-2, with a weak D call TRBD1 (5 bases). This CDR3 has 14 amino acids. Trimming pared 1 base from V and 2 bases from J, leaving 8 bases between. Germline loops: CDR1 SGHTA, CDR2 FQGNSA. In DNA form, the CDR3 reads TGTGCCAGCAGCTTAGGCGAGGGGAACTATGGCTACACCTTC. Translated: CASSLGEGNYGYTF.